This TCR beta chain was captured in a study of T cells in Graves' hyperthyroidism and ophthalmopathy. Study-wide background: Upon initial diagnosis and before any treatment, peripheral blood was collected.

Amplification targeted TCR beta CDR3 regions from RNA transcripts. Carried out on the TCR CDR3, a first-round RT-PCR used the HTBI primer set. MiXCR, run by TCRdb on the multiplex PCR reads, gives a single entry per CDR3 protein. The profile shows about 200,000 distinct CDR3 sequences, around a sixth of them singletons. This clonotype was seen a few times. The CDR3 extends over 17 amino acids. Germline CDR1 SEHNR, CDR2 FQNEAQ (reference sequence). V gave up 1 base and J gave up 1 base; unmatched junction bases: 6. The specimen was blood. The chain uses TRBV7-9 and TRBJ2-5; 10 bases match TRBD2. The clonotype was recovered from a woman between 50 and 59 years old with Graves' hyperthyroidism. The CDR3 reads CASSLGSSGRAQETQYF. In DNA, the CDR3 is TGTGCCAGCAGCTTAGGATCCAGCGGGAGGGCCCAAGAGACCCAGTACTTC.